In this sample, the clone carrying this TCR beta chain turned up a few times. This CDR3 has 14 amino acids. CDR1 is MNHEY, CDR2 SVGAGI, per germline. The germline V and J ends were trimmed by 4 bases and 7 bases, with 14 bases remaining between them. PCR employed 60 Vbeta and 13 Jbeta primers. Some clones are missing from TCRdb's copy, which holds only in-frame ones; the method was immunoSEQ multiplex PCR. The sample has over 150,000 clones, over 70% seen once. This record belongs to a study of cytomegalovirus exposure and HLA in healthy donors. J is TRBJ2-1 and V is TRBV6-5, with a tentative D call TRBD1 (6 bases). Sequenced sample: PBMCs. This sequence originates from a woman aged 25 to 39 in good health and CMV-seronegative. The CDR3 protein is CASSSRTVPNEQFF. The CDR3 DNA follows: TGTGCCAGCAGTTCCCGGACAGTCCCTAATGAGCAGTTCTTC.